The clone carrying this T cell receptor (beta chain) was observed a handful of times. A much larger clone is a single base away; this may be a read error. Germline V gene lookup returns CDR1 LGHDT and CDR2 YNNKEL (reference sequence). This CDR3 has 15 residues. The data were obtained in a study of regulatory T cells in long-lasting Graves disease. According to the study, TCR beta libraries were built with iRepertoire HTBI primers and CDR3-region Arm-PCR. Authors' methods: Across all samples, more than 60 TRBV segments and 15 or so TRBJ segments were identified. One entry per CDR3 protein, called by TCRdb with MiXCR from the multiplex PCR reads. TCRdb's processing, not the authors', yielded these V and J calls. Found here are approximately 360,000 distinct CDR3 sequences, about an eighth of them singletons; the top ten hold approximately 17%. Specified time point: newly diagnosed GD, antithyroid drugs for less than 3 months. The TCR library used RNA extracted from PBMCs.

These data are also associated with another study on T cells in Graves' hyperthyroidism and ophthalmopathy.

Specimen: peripheral blood mononuclear cells (PBMCs), collected at new diagnosis, from a patient treated with antithyroid drugs. The gene calls are TRBV3-1 and TRBJ2-5; 12 bases map to TRBD2. The DNA end favors TRBJ2-7, so the J call may be wrong. The TCR sequence derives from a woman under 30 with Graves disease. The CDR3 sequence is CASSPVTSGSNEQYF. The CDR3 DNA reads TGTGCCAGCAGCCCGGTGACTAGCGGGAGTAACGAGCAGTACTTC.